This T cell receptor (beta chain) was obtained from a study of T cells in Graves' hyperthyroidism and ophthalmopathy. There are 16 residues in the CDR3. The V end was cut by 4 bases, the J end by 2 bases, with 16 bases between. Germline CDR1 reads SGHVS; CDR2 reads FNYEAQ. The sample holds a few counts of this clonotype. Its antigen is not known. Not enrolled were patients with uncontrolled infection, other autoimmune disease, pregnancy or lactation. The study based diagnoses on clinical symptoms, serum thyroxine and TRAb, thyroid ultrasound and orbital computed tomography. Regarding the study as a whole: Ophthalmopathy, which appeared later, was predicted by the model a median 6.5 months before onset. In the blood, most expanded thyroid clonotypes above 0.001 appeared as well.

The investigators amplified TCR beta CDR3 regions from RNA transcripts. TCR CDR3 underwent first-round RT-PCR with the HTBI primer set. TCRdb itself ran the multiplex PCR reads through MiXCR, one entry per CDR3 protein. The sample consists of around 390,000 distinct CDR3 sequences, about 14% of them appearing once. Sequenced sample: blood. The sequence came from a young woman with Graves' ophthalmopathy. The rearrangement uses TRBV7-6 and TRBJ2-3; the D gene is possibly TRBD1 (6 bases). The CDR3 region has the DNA TGTGCCAGCAGCTCCCGTAACAGGGCTCTCACAGATACGCAGTATTTT. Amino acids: CASSSRNRALTDTQYF. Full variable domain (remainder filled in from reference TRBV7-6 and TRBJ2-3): GAGVSQSPRYKVTKRGQDVALRCDPISGHVSLYWYRQALGQGPEFLTYFNYEAQQDKSGLPNDRFSAERPEGSISTLTIQRTEQRDSAMYRCASSSRNRALTDTQYFGPGTRLTVL.